These 6 T cell receptor beta chains originate from one sample sequenced in a study of T cells after yellow fever vaccination. TCRdb re-called the 5' RACE reads through MiXCR, storing one row per CDR3 protein. The table shows some 350,000 distinct CDR3 sequences, with more than 9% occurring only once. The sample here was PBMCs, taken on the day of the first yellow fever vaccination. These receptors were taken from a man younger than 35 who received the YFV17D yellow fever vaccine.

Ten or more counts support this clonotype. The CDR3 loop reads CASSPTFGDREQFF. The CDR3 DNA sequence: TGCGCCAGCAGCCCTACATTCGGGGACCGGGAGCAGTTCTTC. The J gene is TRBJ2-1, the V gene TRBV4-1; D may be TRBD1 or TRBD2 (5 bases each). The CDR3 consists of 14 residues. Trimming stripped 4 bases from V and 10 bases from J, with 17 bases between. Germline CDR1 and CDR2: MGHRA and YSYEKL.

In this sample, this clonotype turned up a few times. The genes are TRBV5-1 and TRBJ1-4, with 8 bases matching TRBD1. The length of the CDR3 is 17 residues. Germline V gene data show CDR1 as SGHRS and CDR2 as YFSETQ. The J segment lost 5 bases and the V segment lost 4 bases, leaving 13 bases of the junction unmatched. The CDR3 DNA is TGCGCCAGCAGCCTGAACGCCCGACAGGGGCAAAATGAAAAACTGTTTTTT. The encoded protein is CASSLNARQGQNEKLFF.

This clonotype was picked up a small number of times. The gene calls are TRBV12-3 or TRBV12-4 and TRBJ1-2, with 7 nucleotides matching TRBD1. The J segment lost 8 bases and the V segment lost 6 bases, leaving 9 bases of the junction unmatched. The CDR3 spans 13 residues. DNA for the CDR3: TGTGCCAGCAGCTTAAACCAGGGGGGAGGCTACACCTTC. Amino acid sequence: CASSLNQGGGYTF.

This clonotype was detected a few times. This sequence joins TRBV20-1 and TRBJ1-1, with unresolved D. Germline CDR1 and CDR2: DFQATT and SNEGSKA (reference sequence). V lost 3 bases to trimming and J lost 4 bases, with 24 bases between them. The CDR3 runs 17 residues. The CDR3 nucleotides read TGCAGTGCTAGGGACTCCCAAAGTATCCGGTGGGGCACTGAAGCTTTCTTT. This translates into CSARDSQSIRWGTEAFF.

The J gene is TRBJ2-1, the V gene TRBV7-2; TRBD2 matches 8 bases. This CDR3 spans 13 amino acids. The germline gives CDR1 SGHTA, CDR2 FQGNSA. Germline trimming cut 4 bases from V and 8 bases from J; bases unmatched to any gene: 4. CDR3 DNA: TGTGCCAGCAGCTCCTACGGGGGGGATGAGCAGTTCTTC. Translating it yields CASSSYGGDEQFF.

The V call is TRBV2, the J call TRBJ2-6, with D possibly matching TRBD2 (5 bases). Germline CDR1 reads SNHLY; CDR2 reads FYNNEI. Trimming stripped 5 bases from V and 0 bases from J, with 17 bases between. CDR3 length equals 18 residues. CDR3 loop: CASSPLSGLTSGANVLTF. CDR3 coding DNA: TGTGCCAGCAGTCCCCTCTCGGGGTTAACCTCTGGGGCCAACGTCCTGACTTTC.